The 10 T cell receptor beta chains below all came from one sample that was sequenced in a study of human T cells and chemical hapten exposure. Sample time point: healthy volunteer bleed at 6 weeks. From whole blood left unfractionated, total RNA was extracted. TCRdb reprocessed the RACE reads via MiXCR and lists one record per CDR3 protein. The sample holds more than 35,000 distinct CDR3 sequences, 3.5% to 4% seen once. Sequencing was carried out using whole blood. These receptors were taken from a human donor in good health. Some clones in this sample may be carry-over from other donors' samples.

The table lists this clonotype with many counts. This rearrangement joins TRBV7-6 to TRBJ1-1; D is unresolved. Germline-derived CDR1 and CDR2 are SGHVS and FNYEAQ. The V end lost 5 bases, the J end lost 1 base, and 11 bases lay between the germline ends. The CDR3 runs to 14 residues. CDR3: CASSLARSNTEAFF. Here the CDR3 DNA reads TGTGCCAGCAGCCTCGCCCGCTCGAACACTGAAGCTTTCTTT.

In this sample, this clonotype turned up many times. The chain links TRBV28 to TRBJ1-1; D remains unclear. Germline CDR1 reads MDHEN; CDR2 reads SYDVKM. The V end was cut by 7 bases, the J end by 5 bases, with 20 bases between. The CDR3 is 15 residues long. Here the CDR3 DNA reads TGTGCCAGCACCTTCGTGGCGGGGAGGAGGACTGAAGCTTTCTTT. Translating it yields CASTFVAGRRTEAFF.

In its sample, this clonotype was seen many times. The chain joins TRBV20-1 to TRBJ1-1; 11 bases agree with TRBD1. The CDR3 is 16 residues long. Germline CDR1 DFQATT, CDR2 SNEGSKA (reference sequence). V was clipped by 6 bases and J by 3 bases; unmatched bases: 12. The chain's CDR3 is CSAKSGQGDMDTEAFF. The CDR3 bases are TGCAGTGCCAAATCGGGACAGGGGGATATGGACACTGAAGCTTTCTTT.

The J gene is TRBJ2-3, the V gene TRBV9; D uncertain. V was shortened by 0 bases and J by 5 bases, with 10 bases between the two germline ends. The germline V gene encodes CDR1 SGDLS and CDR2 YYNGEE. The CDR3 is 14 residues long. The CDR3 sequence: CASSVGLSGDTQYF. The CDR3 DNA follows: TGTGCCAGCAGCGTAGGTTTGTCTGGAGATACGCAGTATTTT.

This clonotype was detected ten times or more. The chain is built from TRBV9 and TRBJ2-7; TRBD1 matches at 8 bases. Germline V gives CDR1 SGDLS, CDR2 YYNGEE. The CDR3 is made up of 14 amino acids. V lost 0 bases and J lost 3; bases outside the gene matches: 2. The CDR3, as DNA: TGTGCCAGCAGCGTAGCCACAGGGGGCTACGAGCAGTACTTC. Its translation: CASSVATGGYEQYF.

In its sample, this clonotype was seen many times. V usage is TRBV20-1 and J usage is TRBJ2-1; the match to TRBD2 covers 8 bases. Trimming took 0 bases from V and 8 from J; bases not matched to a gene: 24. This CDR3 is 20 amino acids long. The germline V gene encodes CDR1 DFQATT and CDR2 SNEGSKA (reference sequence). The CDR3 reads CSARDPRGRTSSSPWDEQFF. In nucleotides, the CDR3 is TGCAGTGCTAGAGACCCACGGGGTAGGACTAGCAGCTCTCCCTGGGATGAGCAGTTCTTC.

CDR3 sequence (DNA): TGTGCCAGCAGTTATTCGGCGACAGGGCAATACCAGCCCCAGCATTTT. It is translated as CASSYSATGQYQPQHF. This chain uses TRBV28 with TRBJ1-5, with 7 nucleotides matching TRBD1. The CDR3 consists of 16 residues. Germline loops: CDR1 MDHEN, CDR2 SYDVKM. V lost 4 bases and J lost 7; bases outside the gene matches: 13.

V is TRBV7-3 and J is TRBJ1-1, with unresolved D. This CDR3 spans 13 amino acids. The V end was cut by 7 bases, the J end by 1 base, with 10 bases between. Germline assignment: CDR1 SGHTA and CDR2 FQGTGA. CDR3 sequence reads: CASTLYRNTEAFF. CDR3 sequence (DNA): TGTGCCAGCACCCTTTATAGGAACACTGAAGCTTTCTTT.

This clonotype was seen many times. The chain carries TRBV28 and TRBJ1-5; D unclear. The CDR3 is 12 amino acids. Between the trimmed V and J ends, which lost 2 bases and 6 bases, there was a span of 5 bases. The germline V gene encodes CDR1 MDHEN and CDR2 SYDVKM. The CDR3 DNA reads as TGTGCCAGCAGTTTAAGGGTTCAGCCCCAGCATTTT. As protein: CASSLRVQPQHF. The full variable domain, its missing parts supplied by reference TRBV28 and TRBJ1-5, is DVKVTQSSRYLVKRTGEKVFLECVQDMDHENMFWYRQDPGLGLRLIYFSYDVKMKEKGDIPEGYSVSREKKERFSLILESASTNQTSMYLCASSLRVQPQHFGDGTRLSIL.

This clonotype was seen repeatedly, ten times or more. V usage is TRBV10-3 and J usage is TRBJ2-3; 8 nucleotides line up with TRBD2. Germline trimming cut 4 bases from V and 4 bases from J; bases unmatched to any gene: 1. The CDR3 sequence is 13 residues long. CDR1 is ENHRY, CDR2 SYGVKD, per germline. The chain's CDR3 is CAISATSADTQYF. CDR3 nucleotides: TGTGCCATCAGTGCGACTAGCGCAGATACGCAGTATTTT.